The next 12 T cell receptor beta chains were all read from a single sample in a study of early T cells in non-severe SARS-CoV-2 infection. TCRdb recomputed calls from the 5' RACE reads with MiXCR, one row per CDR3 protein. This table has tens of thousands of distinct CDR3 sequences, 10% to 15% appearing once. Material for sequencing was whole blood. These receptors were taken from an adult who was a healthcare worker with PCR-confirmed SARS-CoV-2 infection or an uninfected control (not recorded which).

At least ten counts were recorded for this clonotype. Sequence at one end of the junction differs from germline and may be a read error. The CDR3 region is CASRPERLAGFTRELFF. CDR3 nucleotides: TGTGCCAGCAGACCAGAACGACTAGCGGGGTTCACCCGGGAGCTGTTTTTT. The chain carries TRBV6-5 and TRBJ2-2; 11 bases align to TRBD2. CDR1 and CDR2 (germline): MNHEY, SVGAGI. The CDR3 length is 17 residues.

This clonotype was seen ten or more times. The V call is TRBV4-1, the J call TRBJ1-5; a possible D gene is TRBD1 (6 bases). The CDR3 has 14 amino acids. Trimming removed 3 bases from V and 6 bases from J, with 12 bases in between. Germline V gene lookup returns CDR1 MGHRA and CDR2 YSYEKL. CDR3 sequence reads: CASSQQTGRQPQHF. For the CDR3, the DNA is TGCGCCAGCAGCCAGCAGACAGGTCGTCAGCCCCAGCATTTT.

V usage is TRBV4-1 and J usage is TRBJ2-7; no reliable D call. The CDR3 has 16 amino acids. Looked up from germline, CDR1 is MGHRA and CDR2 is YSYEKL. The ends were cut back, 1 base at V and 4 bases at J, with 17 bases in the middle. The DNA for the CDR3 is TGCGCCAGCAGCCAAGTTCCAGGCTCGTATGGGTACGAGCAGTACTTC. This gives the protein CASSQVPGSYGYEQYF.

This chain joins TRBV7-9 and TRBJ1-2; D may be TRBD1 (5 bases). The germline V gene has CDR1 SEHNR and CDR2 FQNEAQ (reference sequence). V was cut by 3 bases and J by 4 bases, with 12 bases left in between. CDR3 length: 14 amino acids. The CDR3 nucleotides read TGTGCCAGCAGCTTCCCCACGGGGCTCTATGGCTACACCTTC. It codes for CASSFPTGLYGYTF.

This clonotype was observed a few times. Here the CDR3 reads CASSPQFTDTQYF. Here the CDR3 DNA reads TGTGCCAGCTCACCACAATTCACAGATACGCAGTATTTT. The chain recombines TRBV18 with TRBJ2-3; D gene unclear. V dropped 1 base and J dropped 2 bases, with 4 bases sitting between them. Germline CDR1 KGHSH, CDR2 LQKENI. CDR3 length: 13 amino acids. The entire variable domain, with the rest obtained from reference TRBV18 and TRBJ2-3, is as follows: NAGVMQNPRHLVRRRGQEARLRCSPMKGHSHVYWYRQLPEEGLKFMVYLQKENIIDESGMPKERFSAEFPKEGPSILRIQQVVRGDSAAYFCASSPQFTDTQYFGPGTRLTVL.

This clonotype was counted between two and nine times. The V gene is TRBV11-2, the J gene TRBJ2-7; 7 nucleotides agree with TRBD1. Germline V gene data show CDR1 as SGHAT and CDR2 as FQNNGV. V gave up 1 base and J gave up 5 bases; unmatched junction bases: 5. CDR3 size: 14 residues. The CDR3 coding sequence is TGTGCCAGCAGCTTAGCAGGGGGTAGGAACGAGCAGTACTTC. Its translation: CASSLAGGRNEQYF.

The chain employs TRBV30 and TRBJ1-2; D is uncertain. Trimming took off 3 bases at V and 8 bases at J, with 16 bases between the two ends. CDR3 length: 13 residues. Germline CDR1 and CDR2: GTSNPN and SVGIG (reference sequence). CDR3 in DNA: TGTGCCTGGAGAGATACTACCGGGAGCGGCTACACCTTC. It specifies CAWRDTTGSGYTF.

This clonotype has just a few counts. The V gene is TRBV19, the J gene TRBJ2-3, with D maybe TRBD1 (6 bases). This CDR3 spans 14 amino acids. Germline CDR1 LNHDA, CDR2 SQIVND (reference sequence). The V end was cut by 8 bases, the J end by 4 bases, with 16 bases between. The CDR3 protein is CASHKRTEADTQYF. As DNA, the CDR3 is TGTGCCAGTCATAAAAGGACAGAAGCAGATACGCAGTATTTT. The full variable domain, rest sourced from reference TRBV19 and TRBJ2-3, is DGGITQSPKYLFRKEGQNVTLSCEQNLNHDAMYWYRQDPGQGLRLIYYSQIVNDFQKGDIAEGYSVSREKKESFPLTVTSAQKNPTAFYLCASHKRTEADTQYFGPGTRLTVL.

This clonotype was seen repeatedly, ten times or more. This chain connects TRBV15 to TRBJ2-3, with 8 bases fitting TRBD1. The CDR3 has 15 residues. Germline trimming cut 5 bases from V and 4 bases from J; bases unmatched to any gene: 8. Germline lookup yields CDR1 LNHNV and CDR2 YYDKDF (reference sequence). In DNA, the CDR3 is TGTGCCACCAGCCCCCATGACAGGGGAGCAGATACGCAGTATTTT. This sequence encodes CATSPHDRGADTQYF.

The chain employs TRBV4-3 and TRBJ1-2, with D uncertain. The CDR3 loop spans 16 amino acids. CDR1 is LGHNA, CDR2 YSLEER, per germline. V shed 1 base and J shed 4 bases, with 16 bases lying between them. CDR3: CASSQVMRGSVYGYTF. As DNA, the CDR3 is TGCGCCAGCAGCCAAGTTATGCGGGGTAGCGTCTATGGCTACACCTTC.

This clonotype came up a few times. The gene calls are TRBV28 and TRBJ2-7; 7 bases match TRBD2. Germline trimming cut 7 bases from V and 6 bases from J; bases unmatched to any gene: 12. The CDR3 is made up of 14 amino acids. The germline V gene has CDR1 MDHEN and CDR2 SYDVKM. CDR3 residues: CASTLAGNFPEQYF. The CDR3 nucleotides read TGTGCCAGCACCTTAGCGGGTAACTTCCCCGAGCAGTACTTC.

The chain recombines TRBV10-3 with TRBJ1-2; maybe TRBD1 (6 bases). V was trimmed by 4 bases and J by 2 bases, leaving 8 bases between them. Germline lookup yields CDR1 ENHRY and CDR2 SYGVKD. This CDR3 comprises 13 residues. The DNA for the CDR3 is TGTGCCATCAGTGTGGACAGCAACTATGGCTACACCTTC. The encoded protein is CAISVDSNYGYTF.